The following is a TCR beta chain sequence with its context. It has no known antigen specificity. Per-nucleotide qualities are absent, and no much larger clonotype sits a single base away. These data originate in a study of shared clonotypes between healthy human individuals (dated by TCRdb to about 2020). Notes on the research overall: The cohort included three men and a couple of women between 18 and 49 years of age. Per donor, three plates each were used for CD4 naive and CD4 memory, two for CD8 naive, and one for CD8 memory. The study deeply sequenced blood TCR repertoires of five healthy adults to estimate repertoire size and the extent of clonotype sharing between individuals. Libraries were prepared and TCR repertoires were sequenced by different laboratories using diverse techniques, in order to increase sequencing depth and limit assay-specific biases. Between about 0.94 and 8.9 billion PBMCs per donor were obtained by leukapheresis.

Beyond this particular receptor, the publication reports: Because the study included only a small number of donors, the genetic and exposure-history diversity represented was limited. Pairwise subsampling indicated that sequencing depth was expected to affect the degree of clonotype sharing among donors. Sampling was limited to blood, and TCR repertoires in tissue likely differ from TCR repertoires in blood. Incomplete sequencing was indicated by rarefaction of sorted-subset datasets, despite the large sequencing depth. Larger estimated clonotype richness was generally found for naive subsets than for memory subsets. Across four donors, approximately 5% of naive CD4, approximately 4% of naive CD8, 2.3% of memory CD4, and 0.3% to 0.45% of memory CD8 clonotypes were shared. Compared with non-shared clonotypes, the clonotypes found in all four sorted-subset donors had higher generation probabilities.

From cysteine to phenylalanine, the CDR3 is 14 amino acids long. Only the CDR3 region is kept as DNA, spanning 42 bases read in frame from base 1. Trimming at the junction amounts to 5 bases on V and 10 bases on J, and the germline ends lie 18 bases apart. CDR1 and CDR2 are read off the germline V gene as MDHEN and SYDVKM. Using the deep immunoSEQ assay, multiplex PCR amplified TCR CDR3 regions from genomic DNA. Extracted genomic DNA from each cell subset was distributed evenly across all wells of several immunoSEQ 96-well plates, and each plate was treated as a replicate. Each replicate PCR for sorted subsets received roughly 0.2 ug genomic DNA, equal to 30,000 or so T cell genomes. Purified libraries were quantified with a Qubit 3.0 fluorometer, sized on a Bioanalyzer 2100, and re-quantified with the KAPA Library Quantification kit. A separate single-read 150-cycle Illumina NextSeq 550 flow cell was used to sequence each immunoSEQ 96-well plate. In the paper's pipeline: Because the immunoSEQ output included only junctional sequences and no quality scores, the filtering could not be the same as the filtering used for full-length reads. To assign V/J genes and CDR3, sequences were annotated against IMGT germline references using PyIR, a Python wrapper for IgBLAST v1.9. Reads were filtered out if the reads had weak V/J assignments (E-value above 1e-6), no CDR3, stop codons, out-of-frame junctions, or ambiguous translated residues. A V3J clonotype was defined by an identical inferred V gene, J gene, and CDR3 amino acid sequence. To compute the percentage overlap between repertoires, the number of shared unique clonotypes was divided by the size of the smaller repertoire. Three approaches were used to assess repertoire richness: RTK rarefaction, the Chao1 estimator, and Recon v2.1 estimates of unobserved clonotypes. Generation probabilities were computed with OLGA for all TCRbeta clonotypes obtained by the gDNA method from several donors. TCRdb holds this immuneACCESS table with in-frame rearrangements only. Some clones are missing; in checked studies, unresolved V genes explain under half, and the rest has no known cause. The V and J calls and the clone size are those of that table, but D and trimming were determined from the DNA. This sample comprises 950,000 to 1,200,000 clones, 70% to 80% of them detected only once. Clones ranked in the top ten supply 0.89% of the sample.

Healthy HIV-negative adults with no recently reported acute infections or vaccinations were included as donors. Only Caucasian adults living in Nashville, Tennessee, USA were represented among the donors. CD4+ T cells were enriched through magnetic negative selection, after which naive cells were positively selected on CD45RA and the remaining negative fraction served as the memory subset. Blood was obtained by leukapheresis, after which PBMCs were separated by Ficoll-Histopaque density gradient centrifugation and cryopreserved in liquid nitrogen vapor phase. Analytical flow cytometry was used to check the purity and quantity of each magnetically sorted T cell population. Genomic DNA was isolated from every sorted fraction and measured by UV absorbance on a Nanodrop 2000c.

The TCR originated in a man aged 18-30 years in good health. Some clones in this sample may be carry-over from other donors' samples. The rearrangement joined TRBV28 to TRBJ2-1; the D segment cannot be called with confidence. Sequenced: memory CD4+ T cells from PBMCs. Reading the label with the study, this specimen's cell subset or site is: CD45RA-negative fraction. In nucleotides, the sequence is TGTGCCAGCAGTCCGAGGACGGGCTCGAGGGAGCAGTTCTTC. The translation is CASSPRTGSREQFF. With all but the CDR3 taken from the reference TRBV28 and TRBJ2-1 genes, the full variable domain is: DVKVTQSSRYLVKRTGEKVFLECVQDMDHENMFWYRQDPGLGLRLIYFSYDVKMKEKGDIPEGYSVSREKKERFSLILESASTNQTSMYLCASSPRTGSREQFFGPGTRLTVL.